The entry that follows covers one TCR beta chain sequence. Its antigen is still unknown. The data stem from a study of Tregs in tolerant kidney transplant recipients. About the research overall: Sorting of CD4+CD25+CD127- cells followed roughly 3-day belatacept mixed lymphocyte reactions, sometimes with approximately 5-day graft donor restimulation. Antibodies separated recipient from donor cells.

Method: immunoSEQ multiplex PCR; TCRdb's copy keeps in-frame clones and lacks some. The sample comprises just over 30,000 clones, about four fifths of which are singletons, and approximately 2% rests with the top ten. The V and J ends lost 6 bases and 8 bases respectively, with 13 bases between them. Germline values: CDR1 DFQATT, CDR2 SNEGSKA (reference sequence). The CDR3 runs 11 residues. The sequenced sample consisted of Tregs from blood cultured with allogeneic cells. The gene calls are TRBV20-1 and TRBJ1-1; D is unclear. The TCR originated in a human donor in good health. As DNA, the CDR3 is TGCAGTGCCGAAACCGGCGGGGAAGCTTTCTTT. This sequence encodes CSAETGGEAFF.